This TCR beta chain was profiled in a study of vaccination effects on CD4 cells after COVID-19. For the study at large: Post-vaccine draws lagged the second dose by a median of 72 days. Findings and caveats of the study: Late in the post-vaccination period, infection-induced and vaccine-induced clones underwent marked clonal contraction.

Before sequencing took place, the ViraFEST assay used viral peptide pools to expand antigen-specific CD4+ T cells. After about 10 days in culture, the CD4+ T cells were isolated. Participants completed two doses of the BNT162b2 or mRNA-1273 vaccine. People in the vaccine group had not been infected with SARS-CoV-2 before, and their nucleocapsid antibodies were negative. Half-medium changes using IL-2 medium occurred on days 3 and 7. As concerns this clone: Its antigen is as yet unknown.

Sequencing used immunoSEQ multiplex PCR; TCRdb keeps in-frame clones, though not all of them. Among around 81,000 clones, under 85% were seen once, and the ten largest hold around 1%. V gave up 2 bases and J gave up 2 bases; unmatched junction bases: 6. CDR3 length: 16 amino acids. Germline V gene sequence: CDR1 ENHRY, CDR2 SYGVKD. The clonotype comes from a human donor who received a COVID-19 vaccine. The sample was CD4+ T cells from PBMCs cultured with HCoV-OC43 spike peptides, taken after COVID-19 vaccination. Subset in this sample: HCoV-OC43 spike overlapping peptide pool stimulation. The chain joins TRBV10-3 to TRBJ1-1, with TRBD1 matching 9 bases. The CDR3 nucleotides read TGTGCCATCAGTGAGGGAACGGGACAGGGCAACACTGAAGCTTTCTTT. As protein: CAISEGTGQGNTEAFF.